This record concerns one T cell receptor beta chain sequence. As yet, its antigen is unknown. These data come from a study of OX40 agonist ivuxolimab in advanced cancers. Study-level information: Mean age approximately 59 years, range 23 to 79; approximately 80% male.

Study-wide points: Among expanded peripheral T cells, antigen specificity went undetermined. At 0.1 to 3.0 mg/kg, CD4+ and CD8+ blood T cells expanded clonally by week 6.

This CDR3 is 15 amino acids long. Germline lookup yields CDR1 SGHVS and CDR2 FQNEAQ. With 1 base clipped from V and 3 bases from J, the junction kept 3 bases outside the gene matches. Profiling relied on immunoSEQ multiplex PCR, and the TCRdb table lists in-frame clones only, not all of them. This sample has 90,000 to 100,000 clones, with 95% to 96% found just once. This specimen consisted of CD4+ or CD8+ T cells sorted from blood, obtained in a trial of the OX40 agonist ivuxolimab. The chain joins TRBV7-8 to TRBJ1-5; TRBD1 matches 7 bases. The sequence derives from an adult with an advanced solid tumor such as melanoma, head and neck, liver or kidney cancer. The CDR3 is CASSLGQGDNQPQHF. CDR3 in DNA: TGTGCCAGCAGCTTAGGGCAGGGGGACAATCAGCCCCAGCATTTT.